Here is one T cell receptor beta chain with its context. Its target is unknown. Clones were read by immunoSEQ multiplex PCR, and TCRdb kept only the in-frame ones, dropping some. The top ten hold around 1.4% of the sample, which has about 1 million clones, around 75% seen once. Germline V CDR1 and CDR2: KGHSH, LQKENI. V shed 4 bases and J 4 bases; nucleotides not matched to a gene: 7. The CDR3 is 15 amino acids. This record comes from a study of shared clonotypes between healthy human individuals. About the study: Contributing individuals were a couple of females and three males aged 18 to 49. Findings and limits, study-wide: Only blood samples were collected, and tissue repertoires likely differ. Sharing across four donors was seen in approximately 5.2% of naive CD4 clonotypes.

V is TRBV18 and J is TRBJ1-1; 9 nucleotides agree with TRBD1. Sequencing was carried out using memory CD4+ T cells sorted from blood. Subset here: CD45RA-negative fraction. This clonotype originated in a man aged 18 to 30 in good health. CDR3 region: CASSLTGGSGTEAFF. The CDR3 DNA reads as TGTGCCAGCTCACTAACAGGGGGCTCAGGCACTGAAGCTTTCTTT.